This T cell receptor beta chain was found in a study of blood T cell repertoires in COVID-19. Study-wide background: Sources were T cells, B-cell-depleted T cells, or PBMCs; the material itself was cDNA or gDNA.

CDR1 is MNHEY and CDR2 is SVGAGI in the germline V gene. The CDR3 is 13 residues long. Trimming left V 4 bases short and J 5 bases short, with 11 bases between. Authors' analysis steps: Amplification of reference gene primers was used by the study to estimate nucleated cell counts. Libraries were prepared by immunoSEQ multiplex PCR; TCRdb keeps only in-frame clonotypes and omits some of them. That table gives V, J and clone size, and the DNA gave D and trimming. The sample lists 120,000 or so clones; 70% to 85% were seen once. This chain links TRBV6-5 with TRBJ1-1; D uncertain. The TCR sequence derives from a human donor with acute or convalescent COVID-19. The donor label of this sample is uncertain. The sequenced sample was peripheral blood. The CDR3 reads CASSFRGRTEAFF. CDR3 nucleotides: TGTGCCAGCAGTTTCAGAGGGCGGACTGAAGCTTTCTTT.